What follows describes a single T cell receptor (beta chain). Germline values: CDR1 LGHNA, CDR2 YSLEER. V was clipped by 5 bases and J by 8 bases, with 15 bases between them. This CDR3 has 13 amino acids. Libraries were prepared by immunoSEQ multiplex PCR; TCRdb keeps only in-frame clonotypes and omits some of them. Here the sample spans approximately 230,000 clones, 70% to 90% being singletons. The record originates from a study of blood T cell repertoires in COVID-19. The chain uses TRBV4-3 and TRBJ1-2; D not resolved. The clonotype was recovered from a man between 25 and 39 years old who had recovered from COVID-19. Sequencing was performed on peripheral blood. The CDR3, as DNA: TGCGCCAGCAGCGCCGGGGTCGAAAGAGGCTACACCTTC. Protein sequence: CASSAGVERGYTF.